These 15 T cell receptor beta chains originate from one sample sequenced in a study of patients and donors after allogeneic stem cell transplantation. TCRdb independently ran MiXCR on the RT-PCR reads; one entry per CDR3 protein. The sample records 95,000 to 120,000 distinct CDR3 sequences, 35% being singletons. Material for sequencing was blood, either unsorted or a sorted T cell fraction (not recorded which). All receptors derive from a human donor who was either an allogeneic HSCT recipient or a stem cell or donor lymphocyte infusion donor (not recorded which). It is not recorded whose cells these are; they may come from a transplant donor.

This clonotype appeared a few times. This rearrangement joins TRBV5-5 to TRBJ1-2, with a possible D match to TRBD1 (6 bases). The CDR3 is 15 residues long. V dropped 4 bases and J dropped 2 bases, with 15 bases sitting between them. CDR1 is SGHKS, CDR2 YYEKEE, per germline (reference sequence). The CDR3 protein is CASSPAGQRNYGYTF. The CDR3 DNA reads TGTGCCAGCAGCCCCGCCGGACAGAGAAACTATGGCTACACCTTC. The full variable domain, in which reference TRBV5-5 and TRBJ1-2 provide the parts outside the CDR3, is DAGVTQSPTHLIKTRGQQVTLRCSPISGHKSVSWYQQVLGQGPQFIFQYYEKEERGRGNFPDRFSARQFPNYSSELNVNALLLGDSALYLCASSPAGQRNYGYTFGSGTRLTVV.

CDR3 sequence (DNA): TGTGCCACCCATCCAGGAGGGCAGGAGACCCAGTACTTC. It encodes CATHPGGQETQYF. The chain links TRBV18 to TRBJ2-5; maybe TRBD2 (6 bases). This CDR3 contains 13 residues. V dropped 10 bases and J dropped 5 bases, with 17 bases sitting between them. Germline lookup yields CDR1 KGHSH and CDR2 LQKENI.

With respect to this clonotype: This CDR3 fails to terminate in the conserved phenylalanine or tryptophan, so it likely reflects a read error. This chain uses TRBV27 with TRBJ1-5, with D tentatively TRBD1 (5 bases). The CDR3 has 14 amino acids. Germline assignment: CDR1 MNHEY and CDR2 SMNVEV (reference sequence). V was shortened by 5 bases and J by 5 bases, with 13 bases between the two germline ends. Here the CDR3 reads CASSPRQFHQPQHL. The CDR3 DNA reads TGTGCCAGCAGTCCTCGACAGTTTCATCAGCCCCAGCATTTG.

The rearrangement links TRBV6-2 or TRBV6-3 to TRBJ1-1; D uncertain. Germline loops: CDR1 MNHEY, CDR2 SVGEGT. V lost 2 bases, J lost 4 bases, and 11 bases lay in between. The CDR3 covers 14 residues. The CDR3: CASSYRARSTEAFF. The CDR3 DNA reads as TGTGCCAGCAGTTACAGGGCGAGGAGCACTGAAGCTTTCTTT.

This clonotype was detected a few times. The V gene is TRBV7-2, the J gene TRBJ1-6, with D unclear. Per germline, CDR1 SGHTA and CDR2 FQGNSA. Trimming took 1 base from V and 10 from J, leaving 11 bases between them. The CDR3 runs 14 residues. CDR3 DNA: TGTGCCAGCAGCTTAGTTGCCCTTCGGTCACCCCTCCACTTT. Its protein is CASSLVALRSPLHF. Together with reference TRBV7-2 and TRBJ1-6, the CDR3 gives the full variable domain: GAGVSQSPSNKVTEKGKDVELRCDPISGHTALYWYRQSLGQGLEFLIYFQGNSAPDKSGLPSDRFSAERTGGSVSTLTIQRTQQEDSAVYLCASSLVALRSPLHFGNGTRLTVT.

This sequence joins TRBV6-2 or TRBV6-3 and TRBJ1-5, with 7 bases fitting TRBD1. Germline values: CDR1 MNHEY, CDR2 SVGEGT. The CDR3 extends over 15 amino acids. V gave up 2 bases and J gave up 0 bases; unmatched junction bases: 1. This CDR3 is CASSYGTDSNQPQHF. The CDR3 coding sequence is TGTGCCAGCAGTTACGGGACAGATAGCAATCAGCCCCAGCATTTT.

The CDR3 DNA sequence: TGTGCCAGCACCCAAGGGCTAGCGGGAGGTTCTGGTGAGCAGTTCTTC. Translation: CASTQGLAGGSGEQFF. The rearrangement joins TRBV12-3 or TRBV12-4 to TRBJ2-1; 11 bases fit TRBD2. Trimming at V came to 7 bases and at J to 9 bases, leaving 14 bases not matched to a gene. The CDR3 has 16 residues.

This clonotype was seen a few times. This chain joins TRBV2 and TRBJ1-1; D remains unclear. The V and J ends lost 6 bases and 0 bases respectively, with 17 bases between them. This CDR3 contains 16 residues. The germline V gene has CDR1 SNHLY and CDR2 FYNNEI. The CDR3 sequence is CASSAIEVKMNTEAFF. The CDR3, as DNA: TGTGCCAGCAGCGCCATCGAGGTGAAAATGAACACTGAAGCTTTCTTT.

V is TRBV18 and J is TRBJ2-2; no reliable D call. V was clipped by 2 bases and J by 7 bases, with 2 bases between them. This CDR3 has 11 amino acids. Per germline, CDR1 KGHSH and CDR2 LQKENI. This CDR3 is CASSPVGELFF. The CDR3 DNA sequence: TGTGCCAGCTCACCAGTCGGGGAGCTGTTTTTT. Combining the CDR3 with reference TRBV18 and TRBJ2-2 gives the whole variable domain NAGVMQNPRHLVRRRGQEARLRCSPMKGHSHVYWYRQLPEEGLKFMVYLQKENIIDESGMPKERFSAEFPKEGPSILRIQQVVRGDSAAYFCASSPVGELFFGEGSRLTVL.

The chain uses TRBV18 and TRBJ1-2; D is unclear. The CDR3 totals 13 residues. Germline V gene data show CDR1 as KGHSH and CDR2 as LQKENI. V lost 3 bases and J lost 4, with 9 bases in between. The DNA of the CDR3 is TGTGCCAGCTCACCGGCCAGGTCCTATGGCTACACCTTC. Its translation: CASSPARSYGYTF. The full variable domain, in which reference TRBV18 and TRBJ1-2 provide the parts outside the CDR3, is NAGVMQNPRHLVRRRGQEARLRCSPMKGHSHVYWYRQLPEEGLKFMVYLQKENIIDESGMPKERFSAEFPKEGPSILRIQQVVRGDSAAYFCASSPARSYGYTFGSGTRLTVV.

This clonotype was found many times. This chain links TRBV6-5 with TRBJ1-4; tentatively, D is TRBD1 (6 bases). This CDR3 contains 12 residues. Per germline, CDR1 MNHEY and CDR2 SVGAGI. V was cut by 8 bases and J by 8 bases, with 12 bases left in between. In DNA form, the CDR3 reads TGTGCCAGCGGTAGGACAGCAGAAAAACTGTTTTTT. It encodes CASGRTAEKLFF.

The sample holds one count of this clonotype. This chain uses TRBV24-1 with TRBJ1-2; D remains ambiguous. Germline V gene data show CDR1 as KGHDR and CDR2 as SFDVKD. The CDR3 runs 13 residues. V gave up 3 bases and J gave up 8 bases, with 12 bases separating them. CDR3 protein: CATSDRYGEGYTF. The CDR3 DNA sequence: TGTGCCACCAGTGATAGATACGGGGAAGGCTACACCTTC.

This clonotype was found a few times. This chain connects TRBV10-3 to TRBJ2-5; D is uncertain. Germline V lookup: CDR1 ENHRY, CDR2 SYGVKD. Trimming removed 11 bases at V and 4 bases at J, with 14 bases between. This CDR3 is built from 12 residues. The CDR3 protein is CASQPEGETQYF. The CDR3 DNA reads as TGTGCCTCCCAACCAGAAGGAGAGACCCAGTACTTC.

V is TRBV5-6 and J is TRBJ2-7, with D tentatively TRBD1 or TRBD2 (5 bases each). Trimming cost V 4 bases and J 7 bases, with 12 bases left between them. CDR3 size: 12 residues. CDR1 SGHDT and CDR2 YYEEEE come from the germline V gene. CDR3 nucleotides: TGTGCCAGCAGCGGGACCCCTAGAGAGCAGTACTTC. This sequence encodes CASSGTPREQYF.

This chain links TRBV6-5 with TRBJ2-7, with 8 bases aligning to TRBD1. CDR1 MNHEY and CDR2 SVGAGI come from the germline V gene. Losses at the gene ends were 5 bases for V and 2 bases for J; bases not matched to a gene: 5. CDR3 length: 14 amino acids. CDR3 sequence: CASSQGTGPYEQYF. CDR3 in DNA: TGTGCCAGCAGTCAGGGGACAGGCCCCTACGAGCAGTACTTC.